This T cell receptor (beta chain) comes out of a study of CD8+ T cells in alopecia areata. The CDR3 has 13 residues. The V gene lost 4 bases and the J gene lost 1 base, with 5 bases spanning the gap. Germline CDR1 is SQVTM and CDR2 is ANQGSEA. This clone is a singleton in its sample. Extraction of RNA preceded its reverse transcription into cDNA, which served as the sequencing template. Sequencing was performed with immunoSEQ multiplex PCR; in TCRdb, only in-frame clones are kept and a portion is missing. The repertoire holds hundreds of thousands of clones, with under 80% as singletons. Lesional scalp punch biopsies and peripheral blood were collected from alopecia areata patients. Both CD4+ and CD8+ T cells were separated by sorting PBMCs.

The rearrangement joins TRBV29-1 to TRBJ2-6; D unresolved. The sample was CD4+ T cells sorted from blood, taken at week 0. The TCR was taken from a human donor with alopecia areata. The CDR3 DNA follows: TGCAGCGTTGTGGTATCTGGGGCCAACGTCCTGACTTTC. This codes for CSVVVSGANVLTF.